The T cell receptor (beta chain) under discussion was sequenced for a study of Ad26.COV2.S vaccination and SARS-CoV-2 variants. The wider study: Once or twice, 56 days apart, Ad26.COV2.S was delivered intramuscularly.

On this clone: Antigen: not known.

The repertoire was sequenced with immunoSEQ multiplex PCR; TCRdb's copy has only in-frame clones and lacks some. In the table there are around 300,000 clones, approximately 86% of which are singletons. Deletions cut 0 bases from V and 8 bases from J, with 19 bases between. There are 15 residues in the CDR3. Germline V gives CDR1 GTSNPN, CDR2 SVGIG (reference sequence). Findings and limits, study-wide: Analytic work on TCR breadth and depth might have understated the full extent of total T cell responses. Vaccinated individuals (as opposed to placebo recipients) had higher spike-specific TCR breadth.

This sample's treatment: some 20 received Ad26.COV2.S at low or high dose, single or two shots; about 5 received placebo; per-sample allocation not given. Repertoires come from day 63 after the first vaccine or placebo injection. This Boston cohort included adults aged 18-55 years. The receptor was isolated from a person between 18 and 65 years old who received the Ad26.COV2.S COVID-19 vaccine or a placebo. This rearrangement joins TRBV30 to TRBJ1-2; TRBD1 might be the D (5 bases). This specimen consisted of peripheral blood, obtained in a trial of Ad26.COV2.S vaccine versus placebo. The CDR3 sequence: CAWSVPVGTRWGYTF. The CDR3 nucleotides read TGTGCCTGGAGTGTACCCGTAGGGACCCGTTGGGGCTACACCTTC. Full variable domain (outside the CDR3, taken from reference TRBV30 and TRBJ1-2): SQTIHQWPATLVQPVGSPLSLECTVEGTSNPNLYWYRQAAGRGLQLLFYSVGIGQISSEVPQNLSASRPQDRQFILSSKKLLLSDSGFYLCAWSVPVGTRWGYTFGSGTRLTVV.